Following are 21 T cell receptor beta chains from one sample sequenced in a study of identical twins. TCRdb re-called the 5' RACE reads with MiXCR, one entry per CDR3 protein. The table includes under 800,000 distinct CDR3 sequences, around 20% detected once. These data were also reused for a study on T cells expressing NK-cell markers.

Material: PBMCs. All receptors come from a woman between 18 and 30 years old in good health.

This clonotype was detected a few times. The chain combines TRBV5-1 with TRBJ2-3; TRBD2 might be the D (5 bases). Germline V gene sequence: CDR1 SGHRS, CDR2 YFSETQ. Trimming shortened V by 0 bases and J by 0 bases, and 11 bases separated the two germline ends. The CDR3 has 16 amino acids. The chain's CDR3 is CASSLGLALSTDTQYF. The CDR3 nucleotides are TGCGCCAGCAGCTTGGGGTTAGCGCTGAGCACAGATACGCAGTATTTT.

This clonotype occurred a few times. The chain is built from TRBV6-5 and TRBJ1-3; 7 bases are shared with TRBD1. The CDR3 runs 16 residues. Germline-derived CDR1 and CDR2 are MNHEY and SVGAGI. V trimming: 2 bases; J trimming: 0 bases; junction bases outside the gene matches: 4. CDR3 in amino acids: CASSYVAGGSGNTIYF. In DNA, the CDR3 is TGTGCCAGCAGTTACGTAGCAGGGGGCTCTGGAAACACCATATATTTT.

The J gene is TRBJ2-1, the V gene TRBV20-1; 10 nucleotides align to TRBD1. Germline V gene data show CDR1 as DFQATT and CDR2 as SNEGSKA (reference sequence). Trimming cost V 3 bases and J 7 bases; bases outside gene matches: 12. This CDR3 region has 16 residues. The CDR3 DNA sequence: TGCAGTGCTAGCCCCGTTCGGACAGGGGGGAAGAATGAGCAGTTCTTC. Its protein product is CSASPVRTGGKNEQFF.

This clonotype has only a few counts. The rearrangement links TRBV5-1 to TRBJ2-7, with a possible D match to TRBD1 (6 bases). From germline, CDR1 is SGHRS and CDR2 YFSETQ. V lost 4 bases and J 3 bases, leaving 20 bases between the germline ends. The CDR3 is made up of 16 amino acids. DNA for the CDR3: TGCGCCAGCAGCCTACCTTCAGGGGAACCCGGCTACGAGCAGTACTTC. It encodes CASSLPSGEPGYEQYF. The entire variable domain, with the rest obtained from reference TRBV5-1 and TRBJ2-7, is as follows: KAGVTQTPRYLIKTRGQQVTLSCSPISGHRSVSWYQQTPGQGLQFLFEYFSETQRNKGNFPGRFSGRQFSNSRSEMNVSTLELGDSALYLCASSLPSGEPGYEQYFGPGTRLTVT.

This clonotype has ten or more counts. The chain couples TRBV3-1 to TRBJ1-1; D possibly corresponds to TRBD1 (5 bases). The germline V gene encodes CDR1 LGHDT and CDR2 YNNKEL (reference sequence). Trimming took 2 bases from V and 5 from J, leaving 12 bases between them. The length of the CDR3 is 14 residues. The CDR3 DNA reads TGTGCCAGCAGCCAACCGGGGGGGATTACTGAAGCTTTCTTT. It yields the protein CASSQPGGITEAFF. Drawing the rest from reference TRBV3-1 and TRBJ1-1, the complete variable domain is DTAVSQTPKYLVTQMGNDKSIKCEQNLGHDTMYWYKQDSKKFLKIMFSYNNKELIINETVPNRFSPKSPDKAHLNLHINSLELGDSAVYFCASSQPGGITEAFFGQGTRLTVV.

The rearrangement joins TRBV6-1 to TRBJ1-3; D perhaps matches TRBD1 (5 bases). CDR3 length: 16 residues. V gave up 5 bases and J gave up 0 bases, with 14 bases separating them. Germline-derived CDR1 and CDR2 are MNHNS and SASEGT. The CDR3 reads CASSPTRGSSGNTIYF. The CDR3 DNA reads as TGTGCCAGCAGTCCAACCCGGGGGAGCTCTGGAAACACCATATATTTT.

V usage is TRBV7-8 and J usage is TRBJ2-7; 7 bases are a match to TRBD1. Germline CDR1 SGHVS, CDR2 FQNEAQ. The CDR3 is made up of 14 amino acids. Unmatched junction bases numbered 9, after V lost 6 bases and J lost 4 bases. The CDR3 DNA is TGTGCCAGCAGTCCTGACAGGGCCCAATACGAGCAGTACTTC. The encoded protein is CASSPDRAQYEQYF.

This clonotype was found a few times. The chain couples TRBV12-3 or TRBV12-4 to TRBJ2-3; 10 nucleotides agree with TRBD1. The CDR3 runs to 14 residues. The V segment lost 3 bases and the J segment 4 bases; nucleotides outside the gene matches: 1. CDR3 nucleotides: TGTGCCAGCAGTTTCGGGACAGGGGCAGATACGCAGTATTTT. It translates to CASSFGTGADTQYF.

The chain couples TRBV9 to TRBJ2-3; no reliable D call. CDR3 length: 16 amino acids. The germline V gene has CDR1 SGDLS and CDR2 YYNGEE. V was pared by 0 bases and J by 2 bases, with 13 bases between. The CDR3 sequence: CASSVVPRSVTDTQYF. In DNA, the CDR3 is TGTGCCAGCAGCGTAGTTCCTAGGTCAGTCACAGATACGCAGTATTTT.

This clonotype was recorded many times. The chain combines TRBV15 with TRBJ2-7; D is ambiguous. The CDR3 extends over 13 amino acids. The germline gives CDR1 LNHNV, CDR2 YYDKDF (reference sequence). Trimming pared 0 bases from V and 4 bases from J, leaving 7 bases between. The DNA for the CDR3 is TGTGCCACCAGCAGAGATCCGGCGTACGAGCAGTACTTC. Translated, it gives CATSRDPAYEQYF. Together with reference TRBV15 and TRBJ2-7, the CDR3 gives the full variable domain: DAMVIQNPRYQVTQFGKPVTLSCSQTLNHNVMYWYQQKSSQAPKLLFHYYDKDFNNEADTPDNFQSRRPNTSFCFLDIRSPGLGDTAMYLCATSRDPAYEQYFGPGTRLTVT.

The rearrangement joins TRBV10-3 to TRBJ1-5, with 9 positions matching TRBD1. This CDR3 is 12 amino acids long. Unmatched junction bases numbered 4, after V lost 11 bases and J lost 5 bases. Germline CDR1 ENHRY, CDR2 SYGVKD. In DNA, the CDR3 is TGTGCCGTCCGGACAGGGGATCAGCCCCAGCATTTT. Translating it yields CAVRTGDQPQHF.

This clonotype was seen more than once but under ten times. The rearrangement joins TRBV20-1 to TRBJ2-1; 10 bases match TRBD2. The CDR3 length is 15 residues. With V trimmed by 1 base and J by 10 bases, 10 bases remained unmatched. Germline lookup yields CDR1 DFQATT and CDR2 SNEGSKA (reference sequence). The CDR3 DNA follows: TGCAGTGCTAGAGTCGGAACTAGCGGGAAATTCGAGCAGTTCTTC. Translating it yields CSARVGTSGKFEQFF.

The chain carries TRBV27 and TRBJ1-1, with D unclear. The CDR3 runs to 12 residues. Germline V gives CDR1 MNHEY, CDR2 SMNVEV (reference sequence). V was shortened by 1 base and J by 11 bases, with 11 bases between the two germline ends. CDR3 DNA sequence: TGTGCCAGCAGTTTATACGGGGAGATGGCTTTCTTT. Protein sequence: CASSLYGEMAFF.

Many counts were recorded for this clonotype. The chain uses TRBV10-1 and TRBJ2-5; maybe TRBD1 (6 bases). Trimming left V 6 bases short and J 6 bases short, with 17 bases between. The CDR3 runs 14 residues. CDR1 and CDR2 (germline): WNHNN, SYGVQD (reference sequence). The CDR3 DNA reads as TGCGCCAGCAGAATTAATCCAGGGGAACAGACCCAGTACTTC. Translated, it gives CASRINPGEQTQYF.

This clonotype was recorded a few times. The J gene is TRBJ2-3, the V gene TRBV10-3; 9 nucleotides match TRBD2. Germline V gives CDR1 ENHRY, CDR2 SYGVKD. The V segment lost 4 bases and the J segment 1 base; nucleotides outside the gene matches: 6. The CDR3 is made up of 16 amino acids. The CDR3 is CAISGSAGGGTDTQYF. The CDR3 DNA reads as TGTGCCATCAGTGGTTCAGCGGGAGGAGGCACAGATACGCAGTATTTT.

The J gene is TRBJ2-5, the V gene TRBV29-1, with TRBD2 matching over 11 bases. The J segment lost 1 base and the V segment lost 7 bases, leaving 8 bases of the junction unmatched. Germline V CDR1 and CDR2: SQVTM, ANQGSEA. This CDR3 has 15 residues. This CDR3 reads CSALLAGGRQETQYF. The CDR3, as DNA: TGCAGCGCCCTCCTAGCGGGGGGACGCCAAGAGACCCAGTACTTC.

In this sample, this clonotype turned up a few times. The rearrangement joins TRBV6-6 to TRBJ2-1; 8 bases align to TRBD2. CDR3 length: 13 residues. Germline lookup yields CDR1 MNHNY and CDR2 SVGAGI (reference sequence). J lost 9 bases, V lost 5 bases, and 6 bases had no gene match. The CDR3 region is CASSPFSGTEQFF. In DNA, the CDR3 is TGTGCCAGCAGTCCCTTTAGCGGGACTGAGCAGTTCTTC.

This clonotype was seen a handful of times. J is TRBJ2-3 and V is TRBV5-1; 9 bases agree with TRBD2. The germline V gene encodes CDR1 SGHRS and CDR2 YFSETQ. V trimming: 2 bases; J trimming: 0 bases; junction bases outside the gene matches: 7. There are 17 residues in the CDR3. The CDR3 DNA is TGCGCCAGCAGCTTAGCGGGGGGAGCTAGTAGCACAGATACGCAGTATTTT. Its protein is CASSLAGGASSTDTQYF.

This clonotype was counted between two and nine times. The chain is built from TRBV11-2 and TRBJ2-3; possibly TRBD2 for D (6 bases). This CDR3 has 15 amino acids. The germline V gene has CDR1 SGHAT and CDR2 FQNNGV. The V end lost 4 bases, the J end lost 0 bases, and 11 bases lay between the germline ends. Here the CDR3 reads CASSWGERSTDTQYF. For the CDR3, the DNA is TGTGCCAGCAGCTGGGGGGAGCGGAGCACAGATACGCAGTATTTT.

This chain uses TRBV5-5 with TRBJ2-1; D gene uncertain. The CDR3 loop spans 15 amino acids. Germline V gene lookup returns CDR1 SGHKS and CDR2 YYEKEE (reference sequence). The V and J ends lost 2 bases and 2 bases respectively, with 11 bases between them. CDR3 region: CASSLAPGPYNEQFF. CDR3 coding DNA: TGTGCCAGCAGCTTAGCCCCAGGTCCCTACAATGAGCAGTTCTTC.

The chain uses TRBV7-8 and TRBJ2-3, with D perhaps being TRBD1 or TRBD2 (6 bases each). The CDR3 consists of 15 residues. The germline V and J ends were trimmed by 3 bases and 4 bases, with 14 bases remaining between them. The germline V gene encodes CDR1 SGHVS and CDR2 FQNEAQ. The CDR3 region has the DNA TGTGCCAGCAGCTTTCTAGTGGGGGGCCCAGATACGCAGTATTTT. Translated: CASSFLVGGPDTQYF.